Sequencing of this TCR beta chain was carried out in a study of human T cells and chemical hapten exposure. Study-wide context: Throughout the approximately 26-week study, diphenylcyclopropenone was applied weekly to the patients' scalps.

Turning to this clonotype: Its target is unknown.

The CDR3 has 12 amino acids. The trim removed 5 bases at V and 7 bases at J, leaving 3 bases unmatched. The V gene's germline CDR1 is LGHNA and CDR2 YSLEER. Time point given: patch test 1, 2 weeks after DPC sensitization. Treatment specified: therapeutic diphenylcyclopropenone sensitization with weekly scalp DPC. Per the original methods: From 23,224 to 690,600 TCRs were found per sample, with a median of approximately 96,000. TCRdb reprocessed the RACE reads via MiXCR and lists one record per CDR3 protein. Clone size and V and J calls follow TCRdb, not the original study. This sample yields about 71,000 distinct CDR3 sequences, of which about 9.4% are seen a single time; over 3% belongs to the top ten. Study-level results: Compared to controls, expanded TCRs made significantly more large clusters of similar CDR3s.

The clonotype originates from a woman between 40 and 55 years old with alopecia areata. Some clones in this sample may be carry-over from other donors' samples. Sequenced here: whole blood, sampled in connection with sensitization to the hapten diphenylcyclopropenone (DPC). The rearrangement links TRBV4-3 to TRBJ1-1; TRBD1 aligns across 8 bases. In nucleotides, the CDR3 is TGCGCCAGCAGCGCGACAGGGGTTGAAGCTTTCTTT. The encoded protein is CASSATGVEAFF.